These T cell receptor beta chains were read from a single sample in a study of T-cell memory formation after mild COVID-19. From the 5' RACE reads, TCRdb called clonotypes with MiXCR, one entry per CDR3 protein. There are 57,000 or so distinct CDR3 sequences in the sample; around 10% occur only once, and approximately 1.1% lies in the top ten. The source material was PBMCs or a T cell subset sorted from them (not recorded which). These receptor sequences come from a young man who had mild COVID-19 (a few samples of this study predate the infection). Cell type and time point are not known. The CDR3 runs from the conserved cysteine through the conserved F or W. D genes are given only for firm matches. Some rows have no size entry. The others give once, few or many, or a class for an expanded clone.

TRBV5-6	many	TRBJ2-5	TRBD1	CASSLVIRTGEETQYF	TGTGCCAGCAGCTTGGTGATCAGGACAGGGGAGGAGACCCAGTACTTC
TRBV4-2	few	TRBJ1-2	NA	CASSQDQGRGYGYTF	TGTGCCAGCAGCCAAGATCAGGGGCGAGGCTATGGCTACACCTTC
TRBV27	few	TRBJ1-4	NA	CASSSPGAYEKLFF	TGTGCCAGCAGTTCCCCGGGGGCGTATGAAAAACTGTTTTTT
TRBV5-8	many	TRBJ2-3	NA	CASSLWRGTDTQYF	TGTGCCAGCAGCTTGTGGCGGGGCACAGATACGCAGTATTTT
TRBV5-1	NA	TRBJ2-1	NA	CASSFQGPSDEQFF	TGCGCCAGCAGCTTCCAGGGTCCCTCGGATGAGCAGTTCTTC
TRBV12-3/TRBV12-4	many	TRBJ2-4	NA	CASKGGPGGGIAKNIQYF	TGTGCCAGCAAAGGGGGCCCAGGAGGGGGGATAGCCAAAAACATTCAGTACTTC
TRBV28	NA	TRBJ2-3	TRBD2	CASSDPSGGLGDTQYF	TGTGCCAGCAGTGACCCTAGCGGGGGCCTTGGAGATACGCAGTATTTT
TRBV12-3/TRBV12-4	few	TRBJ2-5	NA	CASSSYSDNLKGGTQYF	TGTGCCAGCAGTAGCTATTCCGACAATCTCAAGGGAGGGACCCAGTACTTC
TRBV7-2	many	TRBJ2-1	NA	CASSLTSSYNEQFF	TGTGCCAGCAGCCTTACCAGCTCCTACAATGAGCAGTTCTTC
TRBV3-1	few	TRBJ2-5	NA	CASSQSETQETQYF	TGTGCCAGCAGCCAATCCGAGACCCAAGAGACCCAGTACTTC
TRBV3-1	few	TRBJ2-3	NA	CASSPGFTDTQYF	TGTGCCAGCAGCCCAGGATTCACAGATACGCAGTATTTT
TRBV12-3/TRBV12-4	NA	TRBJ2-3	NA	CASRLRRTDTQYF	TGTGCCAGCCGCCTGCGTCGGACAGATACGCAGTATTTT
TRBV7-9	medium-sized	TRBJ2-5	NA	CASSLVARETQYF	TGTGCCAGCAGCTTGGTAGCCCGAGAGACCCAGTACTTC
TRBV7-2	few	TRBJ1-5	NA	CASSLSAPPEDQPQHF	TGTGCCAGCAGCTTATCGGCTCCCCCTGAGGATCAGCCCCAGCATTTT
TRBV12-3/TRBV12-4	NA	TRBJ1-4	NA	CASTQGWLRDEKLFF	TGTGCCAGCACCCAAGGTTGGTTAAGGGATGAAAAACTGTTTTTT
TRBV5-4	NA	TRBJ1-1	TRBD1	CASSRPDRRNTEAFF	TGTGCCAGCAGCCGGCCGGACAGGAGAAACACTGAAGCTTTCTTT
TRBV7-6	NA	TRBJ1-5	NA	CASSAVGGWSNQPQHF	TGTGCCAGCAGCGCGGTGGGGGGCTGGAGCAATCAGCCCCAGCATTTT
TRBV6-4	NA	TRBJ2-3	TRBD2	CASSPAGGLTDTQYF	TGTGCCAGCAGCCCAGCGGGGGGGCTCACAGATACGCAGTATTTT
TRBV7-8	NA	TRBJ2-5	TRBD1	CASSFGGTGGDGETQYF	TGTGCCAGCAGCTTCGGAGGGACAGGGGGGGATGGAGAGACCCAGTACTTC
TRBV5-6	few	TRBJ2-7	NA	CASSLRHWTSSYEQYF	TGTGCCAGCAGCTTACGACATTGGACCTCGTCCTACGAGCAGTACTTC
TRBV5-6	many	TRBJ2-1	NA	CASTYGPAYNEQFF	TGTGCCAGCACCTACGGCCCGGCCTACAATGAGCAGTTCTTC
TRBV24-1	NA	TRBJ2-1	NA	CATSKSSYNEQFF	TGTGCCACCAGTAAAAGCTCCTACAATGAGCAGTTCTTC
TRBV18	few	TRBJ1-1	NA	CASSPLKSWGTFF	TGTGCCAGCTCACCATTAAAGAGCTGGGGGACTTTCTTT
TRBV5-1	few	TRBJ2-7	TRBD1	CASSFLRGQSKQYF	TGCGCCAGCAGCTTTCTCAGGGGGCAAAGCAAGCAGTACTTC
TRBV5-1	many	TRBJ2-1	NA	CASSLAIHEQFF	TGCGCCAGCAGCCTTGCTATCCATGAGCAGTTCTTC
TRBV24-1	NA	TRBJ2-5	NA	CATSDFPSPHRETQYF	TGTGCCACCAGTGATTTCCCAAGCCCCCATCGGGAGACCCAGTACTTC
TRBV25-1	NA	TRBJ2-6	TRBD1	CASSEGGTGGPGANVLTF	TGTGCCAGCAGTGAAGGGGGGACAGGGGGCCCTGGGGCCAACGTCCTGACTTTC
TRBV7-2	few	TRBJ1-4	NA	CASGIPVNEKLFF	TGTGCCAGCGGTATCCCAGTTAATGAAAAACTGTTTTTT
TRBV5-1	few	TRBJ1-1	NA	CASSLEVRAKMNTEAFF	TGCGCCAGCAGCTTGGAGGTCCGGGCAAAAATGAACACTGAAGCTTTCTTT
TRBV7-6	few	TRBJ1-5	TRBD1	CASSPSPGQSNQPQHF	TGTGCCAGCAGCCCGAGTCCGGGACAGAGCAATCAGCCCCAGCATTTT
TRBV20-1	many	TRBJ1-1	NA	CSARSTENTEAFF	TGCAGTGCTAGAAGCACAGAGAACACTGAAGCTTTCTTT
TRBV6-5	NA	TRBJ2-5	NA	CASSYRGAIETQYF	TGTGCCAGCAGTTACCGGGGAGCGATAGAGACCCAGTACTTC
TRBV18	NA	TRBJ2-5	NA	CASSPDGQETQYF	TGTGCCAGCTCACCTGACGGCCAAGAGACCCAGTACTTC
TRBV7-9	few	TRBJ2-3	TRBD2	CASSQRRGGQTDTQYF	TGTGCCAGCAGCCAGAGGCGGGGGGGCCAAACAGATACGCAGTATTTT
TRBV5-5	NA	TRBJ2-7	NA	CASSFGTVVGEQYF	TGTGCCAGCAGCTTTGGGACCGTAGTTGGCGAGCAGTACTTC
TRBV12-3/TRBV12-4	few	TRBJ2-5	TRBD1	CASSSGTGETQYF	TGTGCCAGCAGCTCAGGGACAGGGGAGACCCAGTACTTC
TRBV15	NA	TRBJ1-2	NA	CATSRAGVENYGYTF	TGTGCCACCAGCAGAGCCGGGGTCGAGAACTATGGCTACACCTTC
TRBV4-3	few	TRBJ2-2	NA	CASSRTITGELFF	TGCGCCAGCAGCCGGACCATCACCGGGGAGCTGTTTTTT
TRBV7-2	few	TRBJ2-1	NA	CASTLVGTATNEQFF	TGTGCCAGCACCTTGGTCGGGACGGCGACCAATGAGCAGTTCTTC
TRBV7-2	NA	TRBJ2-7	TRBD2	CASSLGDPGLADPYF	TGTGCCAGCAGCTTAGGCGATCCGGGACTAGCGGACCCGTACTTC
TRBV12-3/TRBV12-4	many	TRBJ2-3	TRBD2	CASSPGTSGDTQYF	TGTGCCAGCAGCCCAGGCACTAGCGGGGATACGCAGTATTTT
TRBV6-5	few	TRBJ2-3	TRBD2	CASSYQRGRMFTDTQYF	TGTGCCAGCAGTTACCAGCGGGGCCGCATGTTCACAGATACGCAGTATTTT
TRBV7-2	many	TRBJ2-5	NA	CASSGGWQGGTQYF	TGTGCCAGCAGCGGAGGTTGGCAGGGAGGGACCCAGTACTTC
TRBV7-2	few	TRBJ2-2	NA	CASSLSGRGTGELFF	TGTGCCAGCAGCTTATCGGGCCGGGGCACCGGGGAGCTGTTTTTT
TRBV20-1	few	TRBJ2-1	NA	CSAFHPLGVGNNEQFF	TGCAGTGCTTTCCATCCCCTAGGCGTGGGGAACAATGAGCAGTTCTTC